One and the same sample provided the 29 T cell receptor beta chains below, sequenced in a study of cytomegalovirus exposure and HLA in healthy donors. 13 Jbeta primers and 60 Vbeta primers were used for the PCR. The table came from immunoSEQ multiplex PCR; TCRdb's copy has only in-frame clones and leaves some out. The sample consists of 130,000 to 150,000 clones, around 76% of them appearing once. Sequencing was carried out using PBMCs. These receptors were obtained from a male donor in good health and CMV-seronegative.

The J gene is TRBJ1-1, the V gene TRBV10-2; D might be TRBD1 (6 bases). CDR3 length: 16 amino acids. Trimming left V 0 bases short and J 1 base short, with 12 bases between. Germline assignment: CDR1 WSHSY and CDR2 SAAADI. The CDR3 region is CASSESGGTTNTEAFF. Here the CDR3 DNA reads TGCGCCAGCAGTGAGTCGGGAGGGACAACGAACACTGAAGCTTTCTTT.

The chain couples TRBV6-1 to TRBJ2-7, with D possibly matching TRBD1 (5 bases). The V end lost 4 bases, the J end lost 6 bases, and 10 bases lay between the germline ends. The CDR3 is 12 residues long. Germline V gene lookup returns CDR1 MNHNS and CDR2 SASEGT. The CDR3 region has the DNA TGTGCCAGCAGTGGACTGGGGCTCGAGCAGTACTTC. Its translation is CASSGLGLEQYF.

The CDR3 is CASSYIGGPGTGELFF. As DNA, the CDR3 is TGTGCCAGCAGTTACATCGGCGGGCCGGGAACCGGGGAGCTGTTTTTT. The rearrangement joins TRBV6-6 to TRBJ2-2; TRBD2 might be the D (5 bases). Germline V lookup: CDR1 MNHNY, CDR2 SVGAGI (reference sequence). The CDR3 runs 16 residues. V was pared by 2 bases and J by 5 bases, with 15 bases between.

This clone has just one count. This sequence joins TRBV9 and TRBJ1-3; 7 bases match TRBD1. Germline V gives CDR1 SGDLS, CDR2 YYNGEE. The CDR3 length is 15 residues. With 4 bases clipped from V and 7 bases from J, the junction kept 11 bases outside the gene matches. The CDR3 is CASSPTGTALNTIYF. The CDR3 bases are TGTGCCAGCAGCCCTACCGGGACAGCGCTTAACACCATATATTTT.

This clone was counted a single time. The chain joins TRBV13 to TRBJ2-1; 7 bases fit TRBD2. The CDR3 extends over 13 amino acids. Germline V gives CDR1 PRHDT, CDR2 FYEKMQ (reference sequence). Losses at the gene ends were 5 bases for V and 9 bases for J; bases not matched to a gene: 7. The CDR3 DNA follows: TGTGCCAGCAGCCCAAGACTAGCAGGTGAGCAGTTCTTC. Amino acid sequence: CASSPRLAGEQFF.

This chain links TRBV27 with TRBJ2-7, with D maybe TRBD2 (7 bases). Trimming took off 3 bases at V and 2 bases at J, with 29 bases between the two ends. Germline CDR1 reads MNHEY; CDR2 reads SMNVEV (reference sequence). There are 20 residues in the CDR3. DNA for the CDR3: TGTGCCAGCAGTTTGTGGGGCGGGGGCAGGGACCGGGACCGGGCCTACGAGCAGTACTTC. It is translated as CASSLWGGGRDRDRAYEQYF.

V and J are TRBV7-8 and TRBJ2-5; 10 bases align to TRBD1. V lost 5 bases to trimming and J lost 7 bases; unmatched junction nucleotides: 10. Per the germline V gene, CDR1 is SGHVS and CDR2 is FQNEAQ. The CDR3 is 15 amino acids. The CDR3 protein is CASSGSGTGEATQYF. Here the CDR3 DNA reads TGTGCCAGCAGCGGCTCCGGGACAGGGGAGGCGACCCAGTACTTC.

This clone was detected once. The rearrangement joins TRBV10-1 to TRBJ2-1, with 11 bases that match TRBD2. The V segment lost 6 bases and the J segment 4 bases; nucleotides outside the gene matches: 11. Germline-derived CDR1 and CDR2 are WNHNN and SYGVQD (reference sequence). The CDR3 is 17 amino acids. DNA of the CDR3: TGCGCCAGCAGGAATGACTCACTAGCGGGAGAATACAATGAGCAGTTCTTC. It specifies CASRNDSLAGEYNEQFF.

The DNA of the CDR3 is TGTGCCAGCAGCGAGACAGGGGACACAGATACGCAGTATTTT. Translating gives CASSETGDTDTQYF. The V call is TRBV7-6, the J call TRBJ2-3, with 8 bases lining up with TRBD1. CDR3 length equals 14 residues. Germline assignment: CDR1 SGHVS and CDR2 FNYEAQ. V gave up 5 bases and J gave up 2 bases; unmatched junction bases: 3.

There are a few counts of this clone. The genes are TRBV7-9 and TRBJ2-5, with TRBD1 identical over 7 bases. With V trimmed by 6 bases and J by 1 base, 8 bases remained unmatched. The CDR3 is 15 amino acids. From germline, CDR1 is SEHNR and CDR2 FQNEAQ (reference sequence). DNA for the CDR3: TGTGCCAGCAGAGCAGGGGGTAGGAGCCAAGAGACCCAGTACTTC. The encoded protein is CASRAGGRSQETQYF.

This rearrangement joins TRBV4-1 to TRBJ1-1, with D tentatively TRBD1 (5 bases). CDR1 is MGHRA, CDR2 YSYEKL, per germline. The CDR3 length is 14 residues. V gave up 0 bases and J gave up 7 bases, with 12 bases separating them. Here the CDR3 reads CASSQEDRTCEAFF. CDR3 sequence (DNA): TGCGCCAGCAGCCAAGAAGACAGAACCTGTGAAGCTTTCTTT.

The chain carries TRBV6-1 and TRBJ1-5; maybe TRBD1 (5 bases). The germline V and J ends were trimmed by 5 bases and 0 bases, with 8 bases remaining between them. This CDR3 spans 14 amino acids. Per germline, CDR1 MNHNS and CDR2 SASEGT. The CDR3 loop is CASSPGHSNQPQHF. The CDR3 DNA sequence: TGTGCCAGCAGTCCTGGACATAGCAATCAGCCCCAGCATTTT.

The V call is TRBV27, the J call TRBJ1-2; D call uncertain. V was clipped by 0 bases and J by 3 bases, with 8 bases between them. Germline V gene data show CDR1 as MNHEY and CDR2 as SMNVEV (reference sequence). The length of the CDR3 is 14 residues. The CDR3 DNA follows: TGTGCCAGCAGTTTATCGGCCGGGGACTATGGCTACACCTTC. Amino acid sequence: CASSLSAGDYGYTF.

V gene TRBV2 combines with J gene TRBJ2-1; D is ambiguous. Trimming stripped 7 bases from V and 0 bases from J, with 10 bases between. CDR3 length: 14 residues. The V gene's germline CDR1 is SNHLY and CDR2 FYNNEI. CDR3 nucleotide sequence: TGTGCCAGCAACTCCCCGAGCTCCTACAATGAGCAGTTCTTC. Protein: CASNSPSSYNEQFF.

The chain uses TRBV30 and TRBJ2-1; 8 bases are a match to TRBD1. J lost 6 bases, V lost 1 base, and 11 bases had no gene match. Germline-derived CDR1 and CDR2 are GTSNPN and SVGIG (reference sequence). The CDR3 sequence is 16 residues long. The CDR3 here is CAWSALRDRSGNEQFF. In DNA, the CDR3 is TGTGCCTGGAGTGCCCTTAGGGACAGGTCTGGCAATGAGCAGTTCTTC.

V and J are TRBV25-1 and TRBJ2-3; D is perhaps TRBD1 (6 bases). With 3 bases removed from V and 2 bases from J, the gap between germline ends came to 21 bases. The CDR3 length is 18 residues. Germline V gene lookup returns CDR1 MGHDK and CDR2 SYGVNS. Written as DNA, the CDR3 is TGTGCCAGCAGTGACAGGGGAAGTAAGTTCCCGTACACAGATACGCAGTATTTT. Protein sequence: CASSDRGSKFPYTDTQYF.

The V gene is TRBV19, the J gene TRBJ2-1, with D tentatively TRBD2 (6 bases). V was cut by 7 bases and J by 2 bases, with 18 bases left in between. The CDR3 is made up of 16 amino acids. Germline V gene lookup returns CDR1 LNHDA and CDR2 SQIVND (reference sequence). The CDR3 DNA reads TGTGCCAGTACAAGGTTAGCGGAGGTACCCTACAATGAGCAGTTCTTC. It yields the protein CASTRLAEVPYNEQFF.

CDR3 residues: CASSVGPRGLEETQYF. The CDR3 coding sequence is TGTGCCAGCAGCGTAGGTCCCAGGGGGCTGGAGGAGACCCAGTACTTC. This chain connects TRBV9 to TRBJ2-5; 8 bases agree with TRBD1. The V gene's germline CDR1 is SGDLS and CDR2 YYNGEE. The CDR3 length is 16 residues. With 0 bases clipped from V and 5 bases from J, the junction kept 9 bases outside the gene matches.

This chain joins TRBV6-5 and TRBJ1-3, with 8 bases that match TRBD1. V lost 3 bases to trimming and J lost 3 bases; unmatched junction nucleotides: 4. The CDR3 extends over 15 amino acids. Germline CDR1 and CDR2: MNHEY and SVGAGI. This CDR3 reads CASSYQGADGNTIYF. Written as DNA, the CDR3 is TGTGCCAGCAGTTATCAGGGGGCTGATGGAAACACCATATATTTT.

The CDR3 here is CASSRMNRDQNTEAFF. The CDR3 DNA sequence: TGCGCCAGCAGCCGAATGAACAGGGATCAGAACACTGAAGCTTTCTTT. V is TRBV4-1 and J is TRBJ1-1; tentative D call: TRBD1 (6 bases). This CDR3 has 16 residues. V was shortened by 4 bases and J by 1 base, with 16 bases between the two germline ends. Per the germline V gene, CDR1 is MGHRA and CDR2 is YSYEKL.

This clone was seen only a few times. This chain uses TRBV6-1 with TRBJ2-1; the D is unclear. Germline V gene lookup returns CDR1 MNHNS and CDR2 SASEGT. CDR3 length equals 15 residues. The V end lost 2 bases, the J end lost 3 bases, and 11 bases lay between the germline ends. The CDR3 sequence is CASSEFARIYNEQFF. The CDR3 bases are TGTGCCAGCAGTGAATTCGCCAGAATCTACAATGAGCAGTTCTTC.

Comments on this clone: Because the CDR3 is missing its conserved closing phenylalanine or tryptophan, this is likely a read error. The V call is TRBV5-1, the J call TRBJ2-7; a weak D match, TRBD2 (5 bases). CDR1 and CDR2 from the germline V gene are SGHRS and YFSETQ. Trimming shortened V by 5 bases and J by 3 bases, and 18 bases separated the two germline ends. The CDR3 has 15 residues. CDR3 sequence: CASRLDGPVRYEQYL. The CDR3 nucleotides read TGCGCCAGCAGACTAGACGGCCCCGTTCGCTACGAGCAGTACCTC.

This clone occurred once. The chain couples TRBV6-1 to TRBJ1-1, with 7 bases fitting TRBD1. The CDR3 loop spans 14 amino acids. Germline lookup yields CDR1 MNHNS and CDR2 SASEGT. The V gene end was trimmed by 6 bases and the J gene end by 2 bases; junction bases not matched to a gene: 6. CDR3 protein: CASSLDRVNTEAFF. DNA of the CDR3: TGTGCCAGCAGCCTTGACAGGGTCAACACTGAAGCTTTCTTT.

The chain recombines TRBV18 with TRBJ2-7; TRBD2 agrees at 7 bases. This CDR3 is 16 amino acids long. Losses at the gene ends were 3 bases for V and 2 bases for J; bases not matched to a gene: 10. Germline V gene data show CDR1 as KGHSH and CDR2 as LQKENI. The DNA for the CDR3 is TGTGCCAGCTCACCGTCGTTCTGGGGAGGGACCTACGAGCAGTACTTC. Translated, it gives CASSPSFWGGTYEQYF.

The gene calls are TRBV7-9 and TRBJ2-1; 9 nucleotides match TRBD2. The V gene end was trimmed by 5 bases and the J gene end by 6 bases; junction bases not matched to a gene: 8. The CDR3 totals 15 residues. CDR1 and CDR2 from the germline V gene are SEHNR and FQNEAQ (reference sequence). The CDR3, as DNA: TGTGCCAGCAGCCGCATAGCGGGAGTCCTCAATGAGCAGTTCTTC. It is translated as CASSRIAGVLNEQFF.

The gene calls are TRBV29-1 and TRBJ1-1, with D possibly being TRBD1 (6 bases). The CDR3 has 13 amino acids. Germline assignment: CDR1 SQVTM and CDR2 ANQGSEA. The V and J ends lost 3 bases and 3 bases respectively, with 11 bases between them. In DNA, the CDR3 is TGCAGCGTTGAGCGGGGGCGGGACACTGAAGCTTTCTTT. Protein: CSVERGRDTEAFF.

On this clone: The junction departs from germline at one end; a sequencing error may be responsible. The chain combines TRBV9 with TRBJ1-2, with a tentative D call TRBD1 (5 bases). CDR3 length equals 14 residues. Germline assignment: CDR1 SGDLS and CDR2 YYNGEE. In DNA form, the CDR3 reads TGTGCCGGCAGCCCAACCACAGGATTCTATGGCTACACCTTC. It encodes CAGSPTTGFYGYTF.

This clone occurred once. This chain connects TRBV7-9 to TRBJ2-1, with D possibly being TRBD1 (5 bases). Trimming pared 6 bases from V and 0 bases from J, leaving 15 bases between. CDR1 is SEHNR and CDR2 is FQNEAQ in the germline V gene (reference sequence). The CDR3 totals 16 residues. CDR3: CASSPVGQSSYNEQFF. CDR3 in DNA: TGTGCCAGCAGTCCGGTCGGACAAAGCTCCTACAATGAGCAGTTCTTC. Together with reference TRBV7-9 and TRBJ2-1, the CDR3 gives the full variable domain: DTGVSQNPRHKITKRGQNVTFRCDPISEHNRLYWYRQTLGQGPEFLTYFQNEAQLEKSRLLSDRFSAERPKGSFSTLEIQRTEQGDSAMYLCASSPVGQSSYNEQFFGPGTRLTVL.

The J gene is TRBJ1-2, the V gene TRBV6-1, with D unclear. The CDR3 sequence is 11 residues long. Trimming took off 2 bases at V and 5 bases at J, with 3 bases between the two ends. Germline V gene sequence: CDR1 MNHNS, CDR2 SASEGT. This chain's CDR3 is CASSEYYGYTF. For the CDR3, the DNA is TGTGCCAGCAGTGAATATTATGGCTACACCTTC.